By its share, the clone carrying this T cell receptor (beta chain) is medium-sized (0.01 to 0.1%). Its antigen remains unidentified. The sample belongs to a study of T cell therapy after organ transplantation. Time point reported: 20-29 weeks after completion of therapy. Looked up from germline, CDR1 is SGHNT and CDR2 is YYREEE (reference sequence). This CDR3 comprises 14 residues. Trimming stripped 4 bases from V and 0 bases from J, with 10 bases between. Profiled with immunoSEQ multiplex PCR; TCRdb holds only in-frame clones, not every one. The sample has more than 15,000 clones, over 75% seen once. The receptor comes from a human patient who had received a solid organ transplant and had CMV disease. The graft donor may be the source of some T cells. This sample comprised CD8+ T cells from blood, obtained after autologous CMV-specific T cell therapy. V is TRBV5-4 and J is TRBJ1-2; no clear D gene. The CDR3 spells CASSQSPANYGYTF. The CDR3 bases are TGTGCCAGCAGCCAGAGTCCAGCTAACTATGGCTACACCTTC. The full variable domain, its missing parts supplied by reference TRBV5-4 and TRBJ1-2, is ETGVTQSPTHLIKTRGQQVTLRCSSQSGHNTVSWYQQALGQGPQFIFQYYREEENGRGNFPPRFSGLQFPNYSSELNVNALELDDSALYLCASSQSPANYGYTFGSGTRLTVV.